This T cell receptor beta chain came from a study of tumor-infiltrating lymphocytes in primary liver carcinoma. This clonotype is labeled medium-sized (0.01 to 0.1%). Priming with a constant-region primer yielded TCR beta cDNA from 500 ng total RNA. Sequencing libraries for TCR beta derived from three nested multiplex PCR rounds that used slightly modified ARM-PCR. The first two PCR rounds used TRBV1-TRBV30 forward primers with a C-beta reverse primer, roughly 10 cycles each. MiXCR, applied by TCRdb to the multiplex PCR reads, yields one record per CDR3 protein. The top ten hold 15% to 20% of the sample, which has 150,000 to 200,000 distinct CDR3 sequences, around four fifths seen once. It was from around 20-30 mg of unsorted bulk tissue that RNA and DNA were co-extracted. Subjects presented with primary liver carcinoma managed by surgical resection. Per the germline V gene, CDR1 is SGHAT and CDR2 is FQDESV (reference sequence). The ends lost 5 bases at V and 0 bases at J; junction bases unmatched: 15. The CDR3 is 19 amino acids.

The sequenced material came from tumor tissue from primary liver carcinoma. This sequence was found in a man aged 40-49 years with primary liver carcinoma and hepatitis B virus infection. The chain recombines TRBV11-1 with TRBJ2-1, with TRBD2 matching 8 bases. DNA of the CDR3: TGTGCCAGCAGCCCTCCCCCTGCTAGCGGGTTTAGCTCCTACAATGAGCAGTTCTTC. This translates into CASSPPPASGFSSYNEQFF.